This T cell receptor beta chain was sequenced during a study of T cell repertoires in cytomegalovirus infection. Study-level background: Signatures in public TCR beta sequences pointed to both CMV infection and matching HLA type.

Study-level points and caveats: HLA-C-restricted CMV clonotypes gave the most frequent clonotype in two of eight donors.

Via MiXCR, TCRdb re-called the reads, giving one row per CDR3 protein. Here the sample spans about 350,000 distinct CDR3 sequences, about 32% being singletons. The CDR3 runs 13 residues. With 3 bases removed from V and 3 bases from J, the gap between germline ends came to 7 bases. Germline V gives CDR1 SGHNT, CDR2 YENEEA. Concerning this clonotype itself: Its antigen is not known.

This chain links TRBV11-3 with TRBJ2-3; unclear D gene. Sequences were derived from cultured PBMCs, sampled from culture after CMV antigen stimulation. The sequence came from a human donor in good health (CMV status not recorded). Some clones in this sample may be carry-over from other donors' samples. CDR3 in DNA: TGTGCCAGCAGCTTTCTTCTTACAGATACGCAGTATTTT. Translating gives CASSFLLTDTQYF.